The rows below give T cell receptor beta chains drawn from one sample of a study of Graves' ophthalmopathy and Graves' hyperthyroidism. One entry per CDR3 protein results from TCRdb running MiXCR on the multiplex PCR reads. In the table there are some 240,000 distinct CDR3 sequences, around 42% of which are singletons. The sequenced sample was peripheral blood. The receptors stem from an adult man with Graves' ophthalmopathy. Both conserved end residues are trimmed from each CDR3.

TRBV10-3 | AISPGTGGIMETQY
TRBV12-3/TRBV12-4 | ASGQGLGSPLH
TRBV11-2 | ASSLRDRVKETQY
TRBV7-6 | ASSSGTGGKTQY
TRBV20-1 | SARPTFSGANVLT
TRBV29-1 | SVVPSRRTQQETQY
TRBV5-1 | ASSFRSDEQY
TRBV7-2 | ASSLGTAGGPGTQY
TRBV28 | ASSSWDSRNYEQY
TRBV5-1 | ASSQGSVAYEQY
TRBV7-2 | ASSLLDSSSYEQY
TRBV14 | ASSLGLRGAYEQY
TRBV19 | ASRGSGGHYEQY
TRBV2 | ASSGAGKNSPLH
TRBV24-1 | ATSETNTGELF
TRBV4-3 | ASSQQVTGTSEAF
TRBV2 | ASRGGQGHYGYT
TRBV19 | ASSGAGGHRSEQY
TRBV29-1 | SSYVETAYGYT
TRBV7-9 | ASSPPPGAGELF
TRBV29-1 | SVEGDRGTEAF
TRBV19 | ASSKPAIGYGYT
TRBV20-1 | SAKTGGSNEQY
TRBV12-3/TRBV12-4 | ASSSGVAQETQY
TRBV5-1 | ASSLATPAGAYGYT